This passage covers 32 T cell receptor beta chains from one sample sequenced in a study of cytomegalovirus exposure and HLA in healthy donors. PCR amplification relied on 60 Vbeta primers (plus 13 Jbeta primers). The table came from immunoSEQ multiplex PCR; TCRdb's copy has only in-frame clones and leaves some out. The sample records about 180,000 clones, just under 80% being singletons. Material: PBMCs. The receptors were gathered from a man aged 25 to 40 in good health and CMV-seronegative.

The CDR3 DNA follows: TGTGCCAGCAGTCTTATTTCGGGGGGGAATGAGCAGTTCTTC. Encoded protein: CASSLISGGNEQFF. V and J are TRBV5-4 and TRBJ2-1; 8 bases match TRBD2. Trimming at V came to 5 bases and at J to 7 bases, leaving 8 bases not matched to a gene. The germline V gene encodes CDR1 SGHNT and CDR2 YYREEE (reference sequence). The CDR3 extends over 14 amino acids.

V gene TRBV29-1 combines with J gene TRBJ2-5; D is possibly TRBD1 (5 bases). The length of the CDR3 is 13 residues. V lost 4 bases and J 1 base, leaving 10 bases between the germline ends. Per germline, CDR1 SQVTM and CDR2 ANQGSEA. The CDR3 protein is CSVVAGFQETQYF. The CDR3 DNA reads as TGCAGCGTTGTCGCAGGGTTCCAAGAGACCCAGTACTTC.

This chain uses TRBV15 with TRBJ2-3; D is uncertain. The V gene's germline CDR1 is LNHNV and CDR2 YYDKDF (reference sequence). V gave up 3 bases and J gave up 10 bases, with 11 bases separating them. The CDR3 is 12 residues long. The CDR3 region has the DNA TGTGCCACCAGCAGGGCCTGGGCTGCGCAGTATTTT. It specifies CATSRAWAAQYF.

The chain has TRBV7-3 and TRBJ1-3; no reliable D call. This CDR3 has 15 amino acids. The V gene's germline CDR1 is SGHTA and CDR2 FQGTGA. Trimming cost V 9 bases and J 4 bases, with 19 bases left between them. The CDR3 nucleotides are TGTGCCAGAGCTGGGCGTCGACGGTCGGGAAACACCATATATTTT. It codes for CARAGRRRSGNTIYF.

The CDR3 reads CASSLGRGQGTYEQYF. CDR3 in DNA: TGTGCCAGCAGCTTGGGTCGGGGACAGGGGACCTACGAGCAGTACTTC. The chain recombines TRBV5-8 with TRBJ2-7, with 10 bases identical to TRBD1. Germline CDR1 is SGHTS and CDR2 is YDEGEE. The CDR3 loop spans 16 amino acids. Trimming cost V 0 bases and J 2 bases; bases outside gene matches: 5.

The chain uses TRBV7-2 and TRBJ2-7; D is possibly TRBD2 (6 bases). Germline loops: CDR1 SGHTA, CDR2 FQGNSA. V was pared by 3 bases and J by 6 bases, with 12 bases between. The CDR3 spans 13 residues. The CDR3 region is CASSFAGGFEQYF. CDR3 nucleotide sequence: TGTGCCAGCAGCTTTGCCGGGGGATTCGAGCAGTACTTC.

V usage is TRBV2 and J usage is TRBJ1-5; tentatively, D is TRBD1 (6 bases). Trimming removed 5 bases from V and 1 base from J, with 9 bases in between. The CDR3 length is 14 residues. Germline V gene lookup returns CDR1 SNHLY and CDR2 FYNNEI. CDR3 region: CASSLQGSNQPQHF. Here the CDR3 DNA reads TGTGCCAGCAGTCTACAGGGAAGCAATCAGCCCCAGCATTTT.

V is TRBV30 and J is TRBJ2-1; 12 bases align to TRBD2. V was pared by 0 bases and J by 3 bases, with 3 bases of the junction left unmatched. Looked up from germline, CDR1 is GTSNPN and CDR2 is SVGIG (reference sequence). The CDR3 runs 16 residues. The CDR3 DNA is TGTGCCTGGAGTGTACTAGCGGGAGGTGGCTACAATGAGCAGTTCTTC. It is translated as CAWSVLAGGGYNEQFF.

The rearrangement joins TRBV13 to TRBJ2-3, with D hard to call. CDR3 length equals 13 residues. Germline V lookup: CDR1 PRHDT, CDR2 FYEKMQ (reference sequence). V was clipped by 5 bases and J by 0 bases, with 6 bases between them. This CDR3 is CASSLFSTDTQYF. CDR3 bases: TGTGCCAGCAGCCTTTTTAGCACAGATACGCAGTATTTT.

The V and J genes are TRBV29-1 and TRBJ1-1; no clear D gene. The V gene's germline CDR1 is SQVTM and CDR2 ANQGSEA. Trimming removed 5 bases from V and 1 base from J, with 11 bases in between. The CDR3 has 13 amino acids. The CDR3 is CSVWYRSNTEAFF. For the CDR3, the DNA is TGCAGCGTTTGGTACAGATCGAACACTGAAGCTTTCTTT.

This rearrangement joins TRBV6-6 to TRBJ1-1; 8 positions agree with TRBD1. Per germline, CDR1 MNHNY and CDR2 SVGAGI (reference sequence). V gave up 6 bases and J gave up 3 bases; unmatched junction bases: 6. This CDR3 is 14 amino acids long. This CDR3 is CASSQQGEDTEAFF. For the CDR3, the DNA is TGTGCCAGCAGCCAACAGGGGGAGGACACTGAAGCTTTCTTT.

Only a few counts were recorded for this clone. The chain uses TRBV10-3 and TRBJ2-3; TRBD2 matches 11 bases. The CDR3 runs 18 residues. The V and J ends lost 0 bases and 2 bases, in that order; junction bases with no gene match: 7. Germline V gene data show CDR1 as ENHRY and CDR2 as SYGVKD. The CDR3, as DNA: TGTGCCATCAGTGAGTCCCCGGGACTAGCGGATACCACAGATACGCAGTATTTT. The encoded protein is CAISESPGLADTTDTQYF.

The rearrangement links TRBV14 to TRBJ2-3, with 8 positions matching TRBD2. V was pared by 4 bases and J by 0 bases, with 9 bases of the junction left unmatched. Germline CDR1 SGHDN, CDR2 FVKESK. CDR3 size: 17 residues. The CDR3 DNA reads TGTGCCAGCAGCCCGCCGACTAGCGAGCCTAGCACAGATACGCAGTATTTT. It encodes CASSPPTSEPSTDTQYF.

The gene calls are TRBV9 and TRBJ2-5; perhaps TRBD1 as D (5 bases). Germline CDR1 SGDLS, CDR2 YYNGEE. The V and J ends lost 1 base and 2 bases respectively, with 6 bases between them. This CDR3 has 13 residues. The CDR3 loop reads CASSVPGQETQYF. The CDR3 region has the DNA TGTGCCAGCAGCGTACCAGGGCAAGAGACCCAGTACTTC.

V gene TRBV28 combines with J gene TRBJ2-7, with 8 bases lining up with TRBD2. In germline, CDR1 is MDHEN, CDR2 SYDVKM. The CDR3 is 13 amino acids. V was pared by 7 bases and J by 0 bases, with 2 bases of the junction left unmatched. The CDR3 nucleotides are TGTGCCAGCAACGGGGGGGGCTCCTACGAGCAGTACTTC. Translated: CASNGGGSYEQYF.

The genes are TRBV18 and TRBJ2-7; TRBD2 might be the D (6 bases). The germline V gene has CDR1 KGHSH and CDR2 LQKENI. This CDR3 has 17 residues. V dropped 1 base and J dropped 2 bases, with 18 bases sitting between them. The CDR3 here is CASSPQNWQGGAYEQYF. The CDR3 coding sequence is TGTGCCAGCTCACCACAGAATTGGCAGGGAGGAGCCTACGAGCAGTACTTC. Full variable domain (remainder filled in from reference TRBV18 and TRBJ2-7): NAGVMQNPRHLVRRRGQEARLRCSPMKGHSHVYWYRQLPEEGLKFMVYLQKENIIDESGMPKERFSAEFPKEGPSILRIQQVVRGDSAAYFCASSPQNWQGGAYEQYFGPGTRLTVT.

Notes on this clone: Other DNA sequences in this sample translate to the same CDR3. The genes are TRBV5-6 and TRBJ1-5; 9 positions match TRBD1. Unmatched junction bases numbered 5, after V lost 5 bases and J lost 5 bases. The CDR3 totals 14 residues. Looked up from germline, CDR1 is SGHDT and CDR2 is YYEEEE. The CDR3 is CASSRTGDDQPQHF. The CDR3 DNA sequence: TGTGCCAGCAGTCGGACAGGGGACGATCAGCCCCAGCATTTT.

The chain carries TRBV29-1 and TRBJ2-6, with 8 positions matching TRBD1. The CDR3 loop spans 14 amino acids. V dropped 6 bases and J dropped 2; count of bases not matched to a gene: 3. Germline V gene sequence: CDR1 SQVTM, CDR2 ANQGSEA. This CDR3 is CSVRTGTGANVLTF. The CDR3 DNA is TGCAGCGTGAGGACAGGGACTGGGGCCAACGTCCTGACTTTC.

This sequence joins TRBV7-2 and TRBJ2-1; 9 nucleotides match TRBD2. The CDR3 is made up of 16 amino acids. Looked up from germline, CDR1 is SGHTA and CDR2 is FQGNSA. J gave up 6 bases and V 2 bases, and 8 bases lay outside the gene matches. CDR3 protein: CASSLQPGLAINEQFF. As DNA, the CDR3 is TGTGCCAGCAGCTTACAGCCGGGACTAGCCATCAATGAGCAGTTCTTC.

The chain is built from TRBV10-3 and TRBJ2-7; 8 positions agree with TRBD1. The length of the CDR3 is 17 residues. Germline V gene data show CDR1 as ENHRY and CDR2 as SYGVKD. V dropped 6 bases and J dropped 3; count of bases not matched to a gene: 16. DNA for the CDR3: TGTGCCATCAGCGGCGCACTTTCGGGACAGGTTATCTACGAGCAGTACTTC. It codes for CAISGALSGQVIYEQYF.

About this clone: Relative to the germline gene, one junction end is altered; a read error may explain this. The CDR3 DNA sequence: TGTGCCAGCAGTGTAGCGGGAGTGGGCTCCTACGAGCAGTACTTC. Its translation: CASSVAGVGSYEQYF. This sequence joins TRBV9 and TRBJ2-7; 9 bases agree with TRBD2. Per germline, CDR1 SGDLS and CDR2 YYNGEE. The CDR3 runs 15 residues.

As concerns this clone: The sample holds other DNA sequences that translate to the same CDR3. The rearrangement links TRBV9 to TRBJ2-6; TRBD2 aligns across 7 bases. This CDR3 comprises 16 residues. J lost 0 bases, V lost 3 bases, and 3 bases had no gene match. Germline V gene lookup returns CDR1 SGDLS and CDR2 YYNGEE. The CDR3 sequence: CASSGTGGSGANVLTF. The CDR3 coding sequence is TGTGCCAGCAGCGGGACGGGGGGCTCTGGGGCCAACGTCCTGACTTTC.

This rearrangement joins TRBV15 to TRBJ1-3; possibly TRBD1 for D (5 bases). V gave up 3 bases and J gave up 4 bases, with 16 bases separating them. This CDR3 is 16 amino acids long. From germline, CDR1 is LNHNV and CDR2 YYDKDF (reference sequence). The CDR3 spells CATSSGGTLSGNTIYF. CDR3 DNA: TGTGCCACCAGCAGCGGGGGAACACTTTCCGGAAACACCATATATTTT.

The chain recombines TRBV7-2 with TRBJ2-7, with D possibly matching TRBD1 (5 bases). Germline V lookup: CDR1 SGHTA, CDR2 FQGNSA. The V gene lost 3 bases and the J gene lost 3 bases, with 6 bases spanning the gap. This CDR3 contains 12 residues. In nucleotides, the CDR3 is TGTGCCAGCAGCTTGGACATCTACGAGCAGTACTTC. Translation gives CASSLDIYEQYF.

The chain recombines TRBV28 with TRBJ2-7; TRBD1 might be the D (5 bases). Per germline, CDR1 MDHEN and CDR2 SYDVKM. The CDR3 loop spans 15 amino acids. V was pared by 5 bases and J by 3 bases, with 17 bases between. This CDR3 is CASSPGITEIYEQYF. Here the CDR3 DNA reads TGTGCCAGCAGTCCAGGGATTACAGAAATCTACGAGCAGTACTTC.

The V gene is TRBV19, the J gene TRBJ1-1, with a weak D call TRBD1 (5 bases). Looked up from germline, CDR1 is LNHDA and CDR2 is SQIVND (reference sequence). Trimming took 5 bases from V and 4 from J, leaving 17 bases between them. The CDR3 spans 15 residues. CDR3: CASSGGTRSGTEAFF. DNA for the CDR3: TGTGCCAGTAGTGGCGGGACCAGGTCGGGCACTGAAGCTTTCTTT.

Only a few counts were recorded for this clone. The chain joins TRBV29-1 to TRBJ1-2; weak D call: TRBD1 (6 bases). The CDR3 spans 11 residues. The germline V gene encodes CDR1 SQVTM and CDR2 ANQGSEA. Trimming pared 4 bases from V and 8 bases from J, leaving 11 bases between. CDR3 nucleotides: TGCAGCGTTGGATGGACAGTCGGCTACACCTTC. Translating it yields CSVGWTVGYTF.

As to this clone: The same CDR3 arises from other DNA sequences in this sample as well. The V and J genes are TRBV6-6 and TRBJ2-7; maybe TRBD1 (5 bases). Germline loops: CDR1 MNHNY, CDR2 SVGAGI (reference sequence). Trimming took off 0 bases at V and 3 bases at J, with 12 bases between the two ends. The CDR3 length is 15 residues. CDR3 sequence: CASSYSIGQGYEQYF. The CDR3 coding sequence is TGTGCCAGCAGTTACTCGATTGGGCAGGGCTACGAGCAGTACTTC.

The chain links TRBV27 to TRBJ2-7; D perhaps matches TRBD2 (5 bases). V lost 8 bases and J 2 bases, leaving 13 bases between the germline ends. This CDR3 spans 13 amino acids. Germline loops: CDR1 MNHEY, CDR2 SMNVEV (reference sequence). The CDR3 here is CASGGTEPYEQYF. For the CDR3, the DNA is TGTGCCAGCGGAGGAACGGAACCCTACGAGCAGTACTTC.

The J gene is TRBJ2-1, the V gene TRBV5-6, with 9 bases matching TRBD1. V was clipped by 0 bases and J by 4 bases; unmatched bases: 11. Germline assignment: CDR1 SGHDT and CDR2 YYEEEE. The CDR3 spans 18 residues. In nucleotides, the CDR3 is TGTGCCAGCAGCTTGGGTACAGGGGGCACGCAGGGATACAATGAGCAGTTCTTC. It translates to CASSLGTGGTQGYNEQFF.

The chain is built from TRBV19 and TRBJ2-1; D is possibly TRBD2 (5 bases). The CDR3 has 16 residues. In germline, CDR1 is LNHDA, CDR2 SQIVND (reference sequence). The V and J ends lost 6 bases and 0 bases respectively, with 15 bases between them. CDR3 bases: TGTGCCAGTAGATCCCTTGGGGAGTTCTCCTACAATGAGCAGTTCTTC. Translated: CASRSLGEFSYNEQFF.

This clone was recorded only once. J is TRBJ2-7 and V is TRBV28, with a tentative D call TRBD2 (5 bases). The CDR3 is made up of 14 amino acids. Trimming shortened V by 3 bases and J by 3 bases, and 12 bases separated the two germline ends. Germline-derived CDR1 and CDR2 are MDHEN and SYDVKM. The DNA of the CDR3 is TGTGCCAGCAGTTTTCCGCGGGTTGTCTACGAGCAGTACTTC. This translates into CASSFPRVVYEQYF.